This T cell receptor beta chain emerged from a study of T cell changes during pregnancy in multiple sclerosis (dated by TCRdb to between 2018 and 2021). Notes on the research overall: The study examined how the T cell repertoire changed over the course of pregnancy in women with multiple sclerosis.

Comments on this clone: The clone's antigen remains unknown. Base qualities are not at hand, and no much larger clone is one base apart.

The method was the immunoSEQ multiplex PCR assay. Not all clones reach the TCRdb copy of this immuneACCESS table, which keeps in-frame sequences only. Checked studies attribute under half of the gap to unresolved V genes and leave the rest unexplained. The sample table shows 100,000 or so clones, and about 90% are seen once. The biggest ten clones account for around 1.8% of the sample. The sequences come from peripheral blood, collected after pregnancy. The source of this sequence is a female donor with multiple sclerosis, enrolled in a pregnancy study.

The bases read TGTGCCAGCTCCCCCCGGAGGGAGTACAATGAGCAGTTCTTC. It specifies CASSPRREYNEQFF. The chain couples TRBV18 to TRBJ2-1, and possibly TRBD2, on 6 matching bases. Reading the germline V gene gives CDR1 KGHSH and CDR2 LQKENI. Trimming costs V 6 bases and J 4 bases, and their ends lie 13 bases apart. The CDR3 covers 14 residues, taking in both the cysteine and the phenylalanine. Only the CDR3 region is kept as DNA, spanning 42 bases read in frame from base 1.